The 30 T cell receptor beta chains reported below all come from one sample, sequenced in a study of T cells in Graves' hyperthyroidism and ophthalmopathy. The investigators amplified TCR beta CDR3 regions from RNA transcripts. The HTBI primer set drove a first-round RT-PCR of the TCR CDR3. TCRdb reanalysed the multiplex PCR reads using MiXCR and keeps one entry per CDR3 protein. This sample yields hundreds of thousands of distinct CDR3 sequences, of which roughly 15% are seen a single time; approximately 20% belongs to the top ten. Input material: blood. These receptors were taken from a woman aged 60-75 years with Graves' ophthalmopathy.

The table lists this clonotype with many counts. This chain connects TRBV10-3 to TRBJ2-3; D is perhaps TRBD2 (6 bases). With 11 bases removed from V and 2 bases from J, the gap between germline ends came to 17 bases. Per germline, CDR1 ENHRY and CDR2 SYGVKD. The CDR3 covers 14 residues. In nucleotides, the CDR3 is TGTGCCTCCGGTTTCCGGGAGAACACAGATACGCAGTATTTT. Translating it yields CASGFRENTDTQYF.

This clonotype came up many times. The chain employs TRBV6-1 and TRBJ2-3, with 7 bases that match TRBD2. The V gene's germline CDR1 is MNHNS and CDR2 SASEGT. J was trimmed by 6 bases and V by 0 bases; bases with no gene match: 6. CDR3 length: 15 amino acids. The CDR3 sequence: CASSEAGRESDTQYF. CDR3 bases: TGTGCCAGCAGTGAAGCGGGGCGGGAGTCGGATACGCAGTATTTT.

This clonotype was counted ten times or more. The J gene is TRBJ2-3, the V gene TRBV20-1; the D gene is possibly TRBD1 (6 bases). Germline V CDR1 and CDR2: DFQATT, SNEGSKA (reference sequence). This CDR3 has 13 amino acids. V lost 5 bases, J lost 3 bases, and 12 bases lay in between. This CDR3 reads CSAEQRGTDTQYF. The CDR3 nucleotides read TGCAGTGCTGAACAGAGGGGGACAGATACGCAGTATTTT.

The chain has TRBV28 and TRBJ1-2; no reliable D call. With 0 bases removed from V and 3 bases from J, the gap between germline ends came to 5 bases. The CDR3 is 13 residues long. Germline values: CDR1 MDHEN, CDR2 SYDVKM. CDR3 DNA: TGTGCCAGCAGTTTATGGACTGACTATGGCTACACCTTC. Amino acids: CASSLWTDYGYTF.

Many counts were recorded for this clonotype. The genes are TRBV12-3 or TRBV12-4 and TRBJ2-7; TRBD1 matches at 7 bases. V dropped 4 bases and J dropped 3; count of bases not matched to a gene: 12. The CDR3 has 16 residues. As DNA, the CDR3 is TGTGCCAGCAGTTCACGGACAGGAATACCGAACTACGAGCAGTACTTC. It specifies CASSSRTGIPNYEQYF.

This clonotype came up a few times. A read error may account for a junction end that differs from germline. The V gene is TRBV7-2, the J gene TRBJ2-2; 9 bases map to TRBD2. Germline-derived CDR1 and CDR2 are SGHTA and FQGNSA. The CDR3 is 17 residues long. The CDR3 sequence is CASSLARSGRLTRELFF. Here the CDR3 DNA reads TGTGCCAGCAGCTTAGCTCGGAGCGGGAGGCTCACCAGGGAGCTGTTTTTT.

This chain uses TRBV19 with TRBJ1-5; D is possibly TRBD1 (5 bases). The germline V gene encodes CDR1 LNHDA and CDR2 SQIVND (reference sequence). The CDR3 totals 14 residues. The V end was cut by 3 bases, the J end by 3 bases, with 9 bases between. CDR3 in DNA: TGTGCCAGTAGTATGGGGCATTTCAATCAGCCCCAGCATTTT. This sequence encodes CASSMGHFNQPQHF.

The rearrangement links TRBV12-3 or TRBV12-4 to TRBJ1-5; D gene unclear. Trimming cost V 6 bases and J 4 bases, with 7 bases left between them. CDR3 size: 12 residues. The CDR3 coding sequence is TGTGCCAGCAGGGGAGGTAATCAGCCCCAGCATTTT. Protein: CASRGGNQPQHF.

J is TRBJ2-2 and V is TRBV5-1; perhaps TRBD1 as D (5 bases). V lost 2 bases and J 1 base, leaving 9 bases between the germline ends. The germline gives CDR1 SGHRS, CDR2 YFSETQ. CDR3 size: 15 residues. The chain's CDR3 is CASSFAGQNTGELFF. In DNA form, the CDR3 reads TGCGCCAGCAGCTTTGCAGGACAGAACACCGGGGAGCTGTTTTTT.

The chain is built from TRBV5-6 and TRBJ2-1; D perhaps matches TRBD2 (6 bases). CDR1 is SGHDT and CDR2 is YYEEEE in the germline V gene. Trimming removed 4 bases at V and 14 bases at J, with 16 bases between. The CDR3 is 12 residues long. DNA for the CDR3: TGTGCCAGCAGCGGCATGGGGGGTTTGGAGTTCTTC. This sequence encodes CASSGMGGLEFF. Complete variable domain (other parts from reference TRBV5-6 and TRBJ2-1): DAGVTQSPTHLIKTRGQQVTLRCSPKSGHDTVSWYQQALGQGPQFIFQYYEEEERQRGNFPDRFSGHQFPNYSSELNVNALLLGDSALYLCASSGMGGLEFFGPGTRLTVL.

The V call is TRBV20-1, the J call TRBJ2-7; D is unclear. Germline V gene lookup returns CDR1 DFQATT and CDR2 SNEGSKA (reference sequence). The V gene lost 3 bases and the J gene lost 9 bases, with 9 bases spanning the gap. This CDR3 is built from 10 residues. The CDR3 nucleotides read TGCAGTGCTAGTACAAACGGGCAGTACTTC. Its translation: CSASTNGQYF.

In this sample, this clonotype turned up many times. The V gene is TRBV3-1, the J gene TRBJ2-3; D unclear. Deletions cut 0 bases from V and 5 bases from J, with 9 bases between. The CDR3 consists of 14 residues. Germline loops: CDR1 LGHDT, CDR2 YNNKEL (reference sequence). In DNA form, the CDR3 reads TGTGCCAGCAGCCAAGATCCCGAGGAAGATACGCAGTATTTT. This gives the protein CASSQDPEEDTQYF.

In this sample, this clonotype turned up many times. The V and J genes are TRBV30 and TRBJ1-1; D is uncertain. The germline CDR1 and CDR2 sequences are GTSNPN and SVGIG (reference sequence). There are 13 residues in the CDR3. Trimming pared 3 bases from V and 4 bases from J, leaving 12 bases between. The CDR3 sequence is CAWRMKFRTEAFF. The CDR3 region has the DNA TGTGCCTGGAGAATGAAGTTTCGCACTGAAGCTTTCTTT.

The sample holds a few counts of this clonotype. The chain combines TRBV4-1 with TRBJ2-7, with D possibly matching TRBD2 (5 bases). The V end lost 1 base, the J end lost 5 bases, and 6 bases lay between the germline ends. The CDR3 consists of 12 residues. Looked up from germline, CDR1 is MGHRA and CDR2 is YSYEKL. As DNA, the CDR3 is TGCGCCAGCAGCCAAGGGCGGGACGAGCAGTACTTC. This gives the protein CASSQGRDEQYF.

Worth noting for this clonotype: This may be a read error, as it is one base from a much larger clone. The V gene is TRBV12-3 or TRBV12-4, the J gene TRBJ2-4; the D gene is possibly TRBD1 (6 bases). This CDR3 has 12 amino acids. CDR3 amino acids: CASTQGYGIKYF. The CDR3 DNA sequence: TGTGCCAGCACTCAGGGGTACGGCATTAAGTACTTC.

This clonotype has at least ten counts. The genes are TRBV28 and TRBJ2-1; 9 positions agree with TRBD2. V lost 6 bases to trimming and J lost 10 bases; unmatched junction nucleotides: 22. The CDR3 loop spans 18 amino acids. The V gene's germline CDR1 is MDHEN and CDR2 SYDVKM. The CDR3 spells CASSSALSGSAANREQFF. The CDR3, as DNA: TGTGCCAGCAGCTCGGCCCTTAGCGGGAGTGCGGCAAATCGGGAGCAGTTCTTC. Supplemented by reference TRBV28 and TRBJ2-1, the full variable domain reads DVKVTQSSRYLVKRTGEKVFLECVQDMDHENMFWYRQDPGLGLRLIYFSYDVKMKEKGDIPEGYSVSREKKERFSLILESASTNQTSMYLCASSSALSGSAANREQFFGPGTRLTVL.

This clonotype was detected ten times or more. The chain couples TRBV6-5 to TRBJ2-7; 10 bases are shared with TRBD1. This CDR3 has 15 amino acids. Trimming cost V 0 bases and J 7 bases; bases outside gene matches: 6. The V gene's germline CDR1 is MNHEY and CDR2 SVGAGI. CDR3 residues: CASSYSGTGVREQYF. The CDR3 coding sequence is TGTGCCAGCAGTTACTCAGGGACAGGGGTAAGGGAGCAGTACTTC.

This clonotype was found many times. J is TRBJ2-5 and V is TRBV24-1, with D possibly being TRBD1 (5 bases). The germline V and J ends were trimmed by 3 bases and 4 bases, with 17 bases remaining between them. CDR1 and CDR2 from the germline V gene are KGHDR and SFDVKD. CDR3 length: 16 residues. The CDR3, as DNA: TGTGCCACCAGTGATCCGTCGCAGGGTGCCCCAGAGACCCAGTACTTC. This codes for CATSDPSQGAPETQYF.

This clonotype has only a few counts. The CDR3 loop reads CAWRSLAVEQYF. As DNA, the CDR3 is TGTGCCTGGAGGTCCCTAGCGGTCGAGCAGTACTTC. The chain links TRBV30 to TRBJ2-7; 7 bases align to TRBD2. J lost 6 bases, V lost 3 bases, and 5 bases had no gene match. There are 12 residues in the CDR3. Germline loops: CDR1 GTSNPN, CDR2 SVGIG (reference sequence). Complete variable domain (other parts from reference TRBV30 and TRBJ2-7): SQTIHQWPATLVQPVGSPLSLECTVEGTSNPNLYWYRQAAGRGLQLLFYSVGIGQISSEVPQNLSASRPQDRQFILSSKKLLLSDSGFYLCAWRSLAVEQYFGPGTRLTVT.

The chain recombines TRBV2 with TRBJ1-5, with D perhaps matching TRBD1 (5 bases). This CDR3 contains 15 residues. CDR1 and CDR2 from the germline V gene are SNHLY and FYNNEI. V was pared by 7 bases and J by 4 bases, with 17 bases between. The CDR3 spells CASTDGQGGNQPQHF. CDR3 DNA sequence: TGTGCCAGCACTGACGGTCAGGGTGGGAATCAGCCCCAGCATTTT.

Many counts were recorded for this clonotype. This sequence joins TRBV7-9 and TRBJ2-7, with D uncertain. Trimming took 7 bases from V and 3 from J, leaving 13 bases between them. The CDR3 covers 13 residues. Germline lookup yields CDR1 SEHNR and CDR2 FQNEAQ (reference sequence). Here the CDR3 reads CASTPPQRYEQYF. The CDR3 DNA follows: TGTGCCAGCACCCCCCCACAGCGCTACGAGCAGTACTTC. Filled out from reference TRBV7-9 and TRBJ2-7, the complete variable domain reads DTGVSQNPRHKITKRGQNVTFRCDPISEHNRLYWYRQTLGQGPEFLTYFQNEAQLEKSRLLSDRFSAERPKGSFSTLEIQRTEQGDSAMYLCASTPPQRYEQYFGPGTRLTVT.

This clonotype showed up many times. The genes are TRBV7-8 and TRBJ2-3, with no clear D. Per germline, CDR1 SGHVS and CDR2 FQNEAQ. This CDR3 has 13 amino acids. V lost 2 bases to trimming and J lost 2 bases, with 5 bases between them. This chain's CDR3 is CASSLWTTDTQYF. The CDR3 DNA reads TGTGCCAGCAGCTTATGGACCACAGATACGCAGTATTTT.

This clonotype appeared many times. The gene calls are TRBV24-1 and TRBJ2-5; 10 positions agree with TRBD1. CDR3 length: 15 amino acids. Germline CDR1 and CDR2: KGHDR and SFDVKD. J was trimmed by 6 bases and V by 5 bases; bases with no gene match: 8. CDR3: CATSASRQGAQTQYF. In nucleotides, the CDR3 is TGTGCCACCAGTGCGTCCAGACAGGGGGCCCAGACCCAGTACTTC.

The chain recombines TRBV2 with TRBJ1-1; no definite D call. The CDR3 spans 11 residues. V lost 6 bases and J 5 bases, leaving 7 bases between the germline ends. The V gene's germline CDR1 is SNHLY and CDR2 FYNNEI. CDR3 residues: CASRRLTEAFF. DNA of the CDR3: TGTGCCAGCAGGAGGCTGACTGAAGCTTTCTTT. The full variable domain, in which reference TRBV2 and TRBJ1-1 provide the parts outside the CDR3, is EPEVTQTPSHQVTQMGQEVILRCVPISNHLYFYWYRQILGQKVEFLVSFYNNEISEKSEIFDDQFSVERPDGSNFTLKIRSTKLEDSAMYFCASRRLTEAFFGQGTRLTVV.

The chain carries TRBV7-9 and TRBJ2-1; D might be TRBD1 or TRBD2, each matching 5 bases. From germline, CDR1 is SEHNR and CDR2 FQNEAQ (reference sequence). There are 13 residues in the CDR3. Trimming removed 4 bases from V and 9 bases from J, with 13 bases in between. The CDR3 coding sequence is TGTGCCAGCAGCTACGGGACGTTAGGTGAGCAGTTCTTC. Protein sequence: CASSYGTLGEQFF.

The sample holds many counts of this clonotype. The rearrangement joins TRBV20-1 to TRBJ2-3; 9 nucleotides align to TRBD2. The germline CDR1 and CDR2 sequences are DFQATT and SNEGSKA (reference sequence). Trimming took 1 base from V and 2 from J; bases not matched to a gene: 16. The length of the CDR3 is 19 residues. This CDR3 reads CSARAWGGSAGGPTDTQYF. For the CDR3, the DNA is TGCAGTGCTAGAGCCTGGGGAGGCTCAGCGGGAGGACCCACAGATACGCAGTATTTT.

The chain combines TRBV6-2 or TRBV6-3 with TRBJ2-7, with D possibly being TRBD2 (6 bases). The CDR3 contains 13 residues. Germline lookup yields CDR1 MNHEY and CDR2 SVGEGT. The germline V and J ends were trimmed by 7 bases and 1 base, with 11 bases remaining between them. The CDR3 DNA reads TGTGCCAGCATAGGAGGGGCTTCCTACGAGCAGTACTTC. Translation gives CASIGGASYEQYF.

This clonotype was observed many times. The chain carries TRBV27 and TRBJ1-2; D ambiguous. Between the trimmed V and J ends, which lost 1 base and 1 base, there was a span of 13 bases. The CDR3 has 16 residues. Germline V gene sequence: CDR1 MNHEY, CDR2 SMNVEV (reference sequence). This CDR3 is CASSLWSGESNYGYTF. Written as DNA, the CDR3 is TGTGCCAGCAGTTTATGGTCCGGGGAAAGTAACTATGGCTACACCTTC.

This clonotype was observed many times. The rearrangement links TRBV3-1 to TRBJ2-5, with D possibly matching TRBD2 (6 bases). V was clipped by 0 bases and J by 5 bases, with 13 bases between them. CDR3 size: 15 residues. CDR1 and CDR2 from the germline V gene are LGHDT and YNNKEL (reference sequence). CDR3 nucleotides: TGTGCCAGCAGCCAAGACCATCGCGGGGCGGAGACCCAGTACTTC. As protein: CASSQDHRGAETQYF.

The sample holds many counts of this clonotype. This chain uses TRBV28 with TRBJ2-7; 8 positions match TRBD2. Germline V gene lookup returns CDR1 MDHEN and CDR2 SYDVKM. V lost 5 bases, J lost 2 bases, and 8 bases stayed unmatched. This CDR3 has 15 residues. The CDR3 reads CASSLGLARAYEQYF. CDR3 DNA sequence: TGTGCCAGCAGTCTAGGACTAGCTAGGGCCTACGAGCAGTACTTC.